These 8 T cell receptor beta chains originate from one sample sequenced in a study of blood T cell repertoires in COVID-19. Produced via immunoSEQ multiplex PCR; TCRdb's table is partial and in-frame only. The profile shows about half a million clones, approximately 83% of them singletons. The material sequenced was peripheral blood. All receptors derive from a human donor in a cohort sampled during active COVID-19.

The CDR3 loop reads CASSPRGASDNSPLHF. The CDR3 DNA is TGTGCCAGCAGTCCCCGGGGGGCGTCGGATAATTCACCCCTCCACTTT. The V call is TRBV27, the J call TRBJ1-6; possible D gene TRBD1, 6 bases. V was cut by 5 bases and J by 5 bases, with 16 bases left in between. The CDR3 totals 16 residues. Germline CDR1 reads MNHEY; CDR2 reads SMNVEV (reference sequence).

The chain carries TRBV28 and TRBJ2-4; 8 nucleotides line up with TRBD1. The V segment lost 4 bases and the J segment 14 bases; nucleotides outside the gene matches: 4. The CDR3 is 11 residues long. Germline lookup yields CDR1 MDHEN and CDR2 SYDVKM. Written as DNA, the CDR3 is TGTGCCAGCAGTTCGTTACAGGGGGAGTACTTC. Its translation: CASSSLQGEYF.

This rearrangement joins TRBV11-3 to TRBJ2-5; TRBD1 aligns across 7 bases. CDR3 size: 14 residues. Germline-derived CDR1 and CDR2 are SGHNT and YENEEA. The V segment lost 5 bases and the J segment 5 bases; nucleotides outside the gene matches: 8. CDR3 loop: CASSKGTDRETQYF. The CDR3 coding sequence is TGTGCCAGCAGCAAAGGGACAGACAGGGAGACCCAGTACTTC.

The chain is built from TRBV3-1 (or the pseudogene TRBV3-2) and TRBJ1-3; 12 bases align to TRBD1. Germline V gene sequence: CDR1 LGHDT, CDR2 YNNKEL (reference sequence). Trimming cost V 3 bases and J 1 base; bases outside gene matches: 7. CDR3 length: 18 amino acids. This chain's CDR3 is CASSQRDRGPRSGNTIYF. The DNA of the CDR3 is TGTGCCAGCAGCCAGCGGGACAGGGGGCCAAGATCTGGAAACACCATATATTTT.

The chain has TRBV7-9 and TRBJ2-3; the D gene is possibly TRBD2 (6 bases). Germline CDR1 is SEHNR and CDR2 is FQNEAQ (reference sequence). Trimming left V 1 base short and J 4 bases short, with 9 bases between. The CDR3 runs 14 residues. CDR3 sequence reads: CASSLGGEADTQYF. CDR3 DNA sequence: TGTGCCAGCAGCTTAGGTGGGGAGGCAGATACGCAGTATTTT.

V is TRBV29-1 and J is TRBJ2-7, with 9 bases aligning to TRBD1. Germline CDR1 is SQVTM and CDR2 is ANQGSEA. The CDR3 is 15 residues long. Unmatched junction bases numbered 10, after V lost 4 bases and J lost 3 bases. CDR3 in amino acids: CSVVPGQGGFYEQYF. CDR3 DNA sequence: TGCAGCGTTGTTCCGGGACAGGGAGGGTTCTACGAGCAGTACTTC.

The chain employs TRBV9 and TRBJ1-2, with 8 bases that match TRBD1. V dropped 0 bases and J dropped 1; count of bases not matched to a gene: 5. Germline loops: CDR1 SGDLS, CDR2 YYNGEE. This CDR3 contains 16 residues. CDR3 region: CASSVAAGQDNYGYTF. The CDR3 DNA reads as TGTGCCAGCAGCGTAGCAGCGGGACAGGATAACTATGGCTACACCTTC.

V is TRBV9 and J is TRBJ1-1, with TRBD1 as a possible D gene (6 bases). CDR3 size: 14 residues. V was trimmed by 4 bases and J by 2 bases, leaving 12 bases between them. The germline V gene has CDR1 SGDLS and CDR2 YYNGEE. The CDR3 here is CASSPGQINTEAFF. The CDR3 DNA sequence: TGTGCCAGCAGCCCAGGACAGATAAACACTGAAGCTTTCTTT. Full variable domain (rest looked up from reference TRBV9 and TRBJ1-1): DSGVTQTPKHLITATGQRVTLRCSPRSGDLSVYWYQQSLDQGLQFLIQYYNGEERAKGNILERFSAQQFPDLHSELNLSSLELGDSALYFCASSPGQINTEAFFGQGTRLTVV.